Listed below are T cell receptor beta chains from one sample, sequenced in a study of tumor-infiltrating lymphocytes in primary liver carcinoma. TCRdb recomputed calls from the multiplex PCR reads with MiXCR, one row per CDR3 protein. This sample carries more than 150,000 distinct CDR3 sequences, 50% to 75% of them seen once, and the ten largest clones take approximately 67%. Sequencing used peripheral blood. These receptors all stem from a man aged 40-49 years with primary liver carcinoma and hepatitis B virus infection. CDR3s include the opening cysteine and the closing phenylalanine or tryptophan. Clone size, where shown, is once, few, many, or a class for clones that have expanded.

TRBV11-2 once CAGSLVLGGETQHF
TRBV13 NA CASSLGQGQHF
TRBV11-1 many CASSLYQGGLDEQFF
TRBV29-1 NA CSVNGASGREETQYF
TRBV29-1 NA CSGKGRTTNIQYF
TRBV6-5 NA CASGWTSVTGELFF
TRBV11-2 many CASSLGGGVSYEQYF
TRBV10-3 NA CAIGGRQGAPYEQYF
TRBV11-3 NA CASSPWGWESEQFF
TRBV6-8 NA CASSYSQVKTYEQYF
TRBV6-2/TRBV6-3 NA CTSSHRGGPAGTGELFF
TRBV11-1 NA CASIQGWGTDTQYF
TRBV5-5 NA CASSPSWTGEKWNQPQHF
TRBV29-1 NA CSVVLGHNVNYEQYF
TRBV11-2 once CASSSVTVNKPQHF
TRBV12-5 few CASGRTSYEQYF
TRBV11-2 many CASSTTSRLAGGSDTQYF
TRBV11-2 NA CASCLSSEMNTEAFF